Below, 25 T cell receptor beta chains from the same sample are listed, as sequenced in a study of T cell repertoires in cytomegalovirus infection. TCRdb redid the calling of the reads with MiXCR, one entry per CDR3 protein. Of a few hundred thousand distinct CDR3 sequences in the sample, 15% to 20% were seen once. Sequencing input: PBMCs. The origin of the receptors is a human donor in good health (CMV status not recorded). Some clones in this sample may be carry-over from other donors' samples.

This clonotype was seen only a few times. The chain couples TRBV30 to TRBJ1-5; TRBD1 is a possible D gene (6 bases). CDR1 is GTSNPN, CDR2 SVGIG, per germline (reference sequence). CDR3 length: 14 amino acids. V was shortened by 3 bases and J by 2 bases, with 11 bases between the two germline ends. This CDR3 reads CAWSQGGGNQPQHF. For the CDR3, the DNA is TGTGCCTGGAGCCAAGGGGGAGGCAATCAGCCCCAGCATTTT.

This clonotype showed up just a few times. The chain uses TRBV5-1 and TRBJ2-2; 8 nucleotides line up with TRBD1. CDR3 length: 15 residues. The V segment lost 1 base and the J segment 7 bases; nucleotides outside the gene matches: 6. Germline assignment: CDR1 SGHRS and CDR2 YFSETQ. The DNA of the CDR3 is TGCGCCAGCAGCTTGCAGGGACAGGCTGACGGGGAGCTGTTTTTT. It yields the protein CASSLQGQADGELFF.

This clonotype was seen ten or more times. The chain is built from TRBV7-2 and TRBJ1-1; D gene unclear. The CDR3 length is 13 residues. Trimming took 5 bases from V and 0 from J, leaving 7 bases between them. Per germline, CDR1 SGHTA and CDR2 FQGNSA. In DNA, the CDR3 is TGTGCCAGCAGCCCGTACATGAACACTGAAGCTTTCTTT. Residues: CASSPYMNTEAFF.

The CDR3 DNA reads TGTGCCAGTAGTATAACGGACAGATCCTACGAGCAGTACTTC. Protein sequence: CASSITDRSYEQYF. This chain links TRBV19 with TRBJ2-7; tentative D call: TRBD1 (6 bases). The V end was cut by 2 bases, the J end by 1 base, with 9 bases between. CDR1 and CDR2 from the germline V gene are LNHDA and SQIVND (reference sequence). The CDR3 sequence is 14 residues long.

This clonotype was observed at least ten times. The chain links TRBV7-2 to TRBJ2-5; D unresolved. In germline, CDR1 is SGHTA, CDR2 FQGNSA. This CDR3 is built from 14 residues. The ends were cut back, 6 bases at V and 5 bases at J, with 16 bases in the middle. CDR3 in amino acids: CASSRLGARETQYF. CDR3 bases: TGTGCCAGCAGTCGACTCGGCGCTCGGGAGACCCAGTACTTC.

This clonotype was recorded many times. The chain employs TRBV7-2 and TRBJ2-3; D unclear. This CDR3 comprises 13 residues. The V and J ends lost 5 bases and 8 bases respectively, with 14 bases between them. Germline CDR1 is SGHTA and CDR2 is FQGNSA. The CDR3 nucleotides are TGTGCCAGCAGCCCGGACCCCCTGAGTACGCAGTATTTT. Translating gives CASSPDPLSTQYF.

The chain is built from TRBV29-1 and TRBJ2-1; 7 nucleotides line up with TRBD2. This CDR3 spans 14 amino acids. The V gene end was trimmed by 6 bases and the J gene end by 2 bases; junction bases not matched to a gene: 7. Germline V gene data show CDR1 as SQVTM and CDR2 as ANQGSEA. In DNA, the CDR3 is TGCAGCGTCCGAGGGCTAGCGGCCTACAATGAGCAGTTCTTC. It yields the protein CSVRGLAAYNEQFF.

This clonotype was recorded at least ten times. The chain carries TRBV7-2 and TRBJ1-1; D remains unclear. CDR3 length: 15 residues. Germline CDR1 is SGHTA and CDR2 is FQGNSA. The germline V and J ends were trimmed by 0 bases and 1 base, with 9 bases remaining between them. The CDR3 DNA reads as TGTGCCAGCAGCTTAGCGGGCAGATCGAACACTGAAGCTTTCTTT. It is translated as CASSLAGRSNTEAFF.

This clonotype was seen at least ten times. The chain links TRBV7-2 to TRBJ1-1, with D perhaps TRBD1 (5 bases). Trimming took off 1 base at V and 5 bases at J, with 11 bases between the two ends. The germline V gene encodes CDR1 SGHTA and CDR2 FQGNSA. CDR3 length: 14 residues. The CDR3 DNA follows: TGTGCCAGCAGCTTAGAAGATGGGGGGACTGAAGCTTTCTTT. Amino acid sequence: CASSLEDGGTEAFF.

The table lists this clonotype with a few counts. The gene calls are TRBV2 and TRBJ2-7; a weak D match, TRBD2 (5 bases). V lost 5 bases to trimming and J lost 3 bases, with 17 bases between them. CDR3 length: 15 amino acids. Germline V gene sequence: CDR1 SNHLY, CDR2 FYNNEI. The DNA for the CDR3 is TGTGCCAGCAGTCCAACAACTAGTTACCTCTACGAGCAGTACTTC. Translation gives CASSPTTSYLYEQYF.

This clonotype was picked up many times. The chain uses TRBV7-8 and TRBJ2-2, with 7 positions matching TRBD2. The germline V gene has CDR1 SGHVS and CDR2 FQNEAQ. V gave up 0 bases and J gave up 3 bases; unmatched junction bases: 7. The CDR3 loop spans 17 amino acids. In nucleotides, the CDR3 is TGTGCCAGCAGCTTAGCGCTTGTGGGAGGGGACACCGGGGAGCTGTTTTTT. This gives the protein CASSLALVGGDTGELFF.

A word on this clonotype: With a much larger clone just one base away, this may be a read error. V gene TRBV11-2 combines with J gene TRBJ1-1, with TRBD1 as a possible D gene (5 bases). Germline values: CDR1 SGHAT, CDR2 FQNNGV. The V end was cut by 3 bases, the J end by 5 bases, with 10 bases between. The CDR3 length is 13 residues. CDR3 sequence (DNA): TGTGCCAGCAGCTTCTTCGGGGCTACTGAAGCTTTCTTT. Translated, it gives CASSFFGATEAFF.

The table lists this clonotype with a few counts. The chain uses TRBV6-2 or TRBV6-3 and TRBJ1-1, with D maybe TRBD1 (5 bases). There are 14 residues in the CDR3. Between the trimmed V and J ends, which lost 6 bases and 4 bases, there was a span of 15 bases. CDR1 and CDR2 from the germline V gene are MNHEY and SVGEGT. As DNA, the CDR3 is TGTGCCAGCAGCCACGACGGGGGTATCACTGAAGCTTTCTTT. The encoded protein is CASSHDGGITEAFF.

This clonotype showed up many times. The chain joins TRBV12-3 or TRBV12-4 to TRBJ1-5; D unresolved. CDR3 size: 14 residues. Between the trimmed V and J ends, which lost 2 bases and 4 bases, there was a span of 9 bases. The CDR3 DNA is TGTGCCAGCAGTTTAATCGGCACTAATCAGCCCCAGCATTTT. Translated, it gives CASSLIGTNQPQHF.

This clonotype has a count of ten or more. The chain joins TRBV7-2 to TRBJ2-1; TRBD2 agrees at 10 bases. With 2 bases clipped from V and 12 bases from J, the junction kept 7 bases outside the gene matches. Germline CDR1 reads SGHTA; CDR2 reads FQGNSA. The CDR3 is 14 residues long. CDR3 protein: CASSLTPSGRTQFF. In DNA, the CDR3 is TGTGCCAGCAGCTTAACGCCTAGCGGGAGAACGCAGTTCTTC.

This clonotype was detected many times. This chain joins TRBV7-2 and TRBJ2-1; a possible D gene is TRBD2 (6 bases). The germline CDR1 and CDR2 sequences are SGHTA and FQGNSA. Trimming cost V 4 bases and J 7 bases, with 23 bases left between them. This CDR3 spans 17 amino acids. The CDR3 coding sequence is TGTGCCAGCAGCTGGAAGGAGCGGGCCGTCTCGGGAAATGAGCAGTTCTTC. Translating gives CASSWKERAVSGNEQFF.

The rearrangement links TRBV20-1 to TRBJ1-5, with D perhaps TRBD1 (6 bases). There are 15 residues in the CDR3. Germline V gene data show CDR1 as DFQATT and CDR2 as SNEGSKA (reference sequence). V lost 0 bases to trimming and J lost 6 bases, with 15 bases between them. CDR3 bases: TGCAGTGCTAGAGATCATGGGACAAAGGTTCAGCCCCAGCATTTT. Translation gives CSARDHGTKVQPQHF.

This clonotype was observed at least ten times. The rearrangement joins TRBV12-5 to TRBJ1-2, with D unclear. This CDR3 comprises 15 residues. V dropped 7 bases and J dropped 5 bases, with 20 bases sitting between them. The germline V gene encodes CDR1 LGHNT and CDR2 FRNRAP. Written as DNA, the CDR3 is TGTGCTAGTGATACTCGGGCGGGAACTCCGTATGGCTACACCTTC. It yields the protein CASDTRAGTPYGYTF. Full variable domain (missing parts from reference TRBV12-5 and TRBJ1-2): DARVTQTPRHKVTEMGQEVTMRCQPILGHNTVFWYRQTMMQGLELLAYFRNRAPLDDSGMPKDRFSAEMPDATLATLKIQPSEPRDSAVYFCASDTRAGTPYGYTFGSGTRLTVV.

This chain connects TRBV10-3 to TRBJ2-1; 7 positions match TRBD2. V dropped 3 bases and J dropped 6; count of bases not matched to a gene: 8. Germline CDR1 is ENHRY and CDR2 is SYGVKD. The CDR3 contains 15 residues. CDR3 in DNA: TGTGCCATCAGTGAACGGACTAGTCTTTTCAATGAGCAGTTCTTC. Its translation: CAISERTSLFNEQFF.

The gene calls are TRBV12-5 and TRBJ2-2, with D uncertain. Germline CDR1 is LGHNT and CDR2 is FRNRAP. The CDR3 consists of 15 residues. With 3 bases removed from V and 1 base from J, the gap between germline ends came to 9 bases. Here the CDR3 DNA reads TGTGCTAGTGGTTTTGACACCCAGAACACCGGGGAGCTGTTTTTT. Translation: CASGFDTQNTGELFF.

This clonotype was counted only a few times. The V call is TRBV15, the J call TRBJ2-7; TRBD1 aligns across 10 bases. V shed 8 bases and J 2 bases; nucleotides not matched to a gene: 3. Germline loops: CDR1 LNHNV, CDR2 YYDKDF (reference sequence). The CDR3 length is 13 residues. CDR3 region: CATGTGETYEQYF. The DNA for the CDR3 is TGTGCCACCGGGACAGGGGAGACCTACGAGCAGTACTTC. Using reference TRBV15 and TRBJ2-7 for the parts outside the CDR3, the full variable domain is DAMVIQNPRYQVTQFGKPVTLSCSQTLNHNVMYWYQQKSSQAPKLLFHYYDKDFNNEADTPDNFQSRRPNTSFCFLDIRSPGLGDTAMYLCATGTGETYEQYFGPGTRLTVT.

The chain uses TRBV7-6 and TRBJ2-5; D tentatively fits TRBD1 or TRBD2 (5 bases each). Germline V lookup: CDR1 SGHVS, CDR2 FNYEAQ. The CDR3 has 17 amino acids. With 7 bases removed from V and 1 base from J, the gap between germline ends came to 22 bases. Written as DNA, the CDR3 is TGTGCCAGCACCAAAAAAGTCGAGGGTGGGGCCCAAGAGACCCAGTACTTC. Encoded protein: CASTKKVEGGAQETQYF.

In this sample, this clonotype turned up a few times. The chain links TRBV12-5 to TRBJ1-5; no clear D. The V end was cut by 7 bases, the J end by 0 bases, with 7 bases between. The CDR3 has 13 amino acids. The germline V gene has CDR1 LGHNT and CDR2 FRNRAP. The CDR3 coding sequence is TGTGCTAGTGCCCTAAATAGCAATCAGCCCCAGCATTTT. Amino acids: CASALNSNQPQHF.

This clonotype was detected ten times or more. This chain links TRBV7-2 with TRBJ1-1; D remains ambiguous. V was cut by 1 base and J by 9 bases, with 15 bases left in between. The CDR3 runs to 14 residues. CDR1 is SGHTA and CDR2 is FQGNSA in the germline V gene. CDR3 loop: CASSLDRSMGKAFF. The DNA for the CDR3 is TGTGCCAGCAGCTTAGACAGATCCATGGGGAAAGCTTTCTTT.

The chain recombines TRBV5-1 with TRBJ1-5; D perhaps matches TRBD1 (6 bases). The CDR3 is 15 amino acids. The germline V and J ends were trimmed by 1 base and 5 bases, with 13 bases remaining between them. Germline V gene data show CDR1 as SGHRS and CDR2 as YFSETQ. The CDR3 coding sequence is TGCGCCAGCAGCTTGTGGCCAGGGGAGGATCAGCCCCAGCATTTT. It yields the protein CASSLWPGEDQPQHF.